This TCR beta chain was obtained from a study of blood T cell repertoires in COVID-19 (dated by TCRdb to about 2020). With regard to the full study: The collaborator samples originated in the United States, Italy and Spain and spanned the acute and convalescent phases of COVID-19. The repertoires were released in a freely available public database meant as a resource for research on the immune response to SARS-CoV-2. Where available, HLA class I and class II types were obtained from metadata supplied by the sample provider rather than from assay-based typing. The dataset comprised deeply sampled blood TCRbeta repertoires from subjects exposed to, actively infected with, or recovered from COVID-19. The samples were drawn from the first 160 participants of the ongoing ImmuneRACE study and from under 1,500 subjects provided by 6 global collaborators. The material from the prospective study consisted of cDNA or gDNA derived from T cells, B-cell-depleted T cells, or PBMCs. Sample metadata almost always included a de-identified subject ID, COVID-19 status, age in years and sex.

About this clone itself: Its antigen is currently not known. The record has no base qualities; no much larger clone is one base away.

Collaborating institutions collected whole blood in K2EDTA tubes following their own protocols. For TCRbeta analysis, collaborators shipped samples in one of three forms: frozen whole blood, isolated PBMCs, or DNA extracted from either of those sample types. The paper as a whole reports these results and caveats: Clinical and demographic metadata were provided uncurated, with the amount varying by source and participant.

The immunoSEQ Assay, a bias-controlled multiplex PCR, was used to amplify TCRbeta CDR3 regions from genomic DNA. Under the source paper's analysis protocol: Within the assay, amplification of reference gene primers was used to estimate how many nucleated cells each sample contained. To quantify the absolute abundance of each unique TCRbeta CDR3 rearrangement, sequence reads were collapsed and filtered. For each sample, productive Simpson clonality was calculated as the square root of Simpson's diversity index over productive rearrangements. TCRdb retrieved this table from immuneACCESS and kept in-frame rearrangements only. Not all clones are present; in checked studies, unresolved V genes account for under half, and no reason is known for the remainder. For V, J and clone size, that table is used; D and trimming come from the DNA. The sample table lists around 60,000 clones, almost 90% of them with a count of one. The ten biggest clones cover approximately 13% of the sample.

The TCR originated in a man in his 60s with active COVID-19. Sample: peripheral blood.

The CDR3 reads CASSPLLTGTSAYNEQFF. The DNA reads as follows: TGTGCCAGCTCACCTCTCCTCACCGGGACTAGCGCTTACAATGAGCAGTTCTTC. The chain was built from TRBV18 and TRBJ2-1; TRBD2 lines up with 10 middle nucleotides. The germline V gene encodes CDR1 KGHSH and CDR2 LQKENI. Counted from cysteine to phenylalanine, this CDR3 has 18 amino acids. CDR3 DNA only is kept here, 54 bases in frame from base 1. V ends up 3 bases short and J 4 bases short, with an unmatched junction base count of 12.